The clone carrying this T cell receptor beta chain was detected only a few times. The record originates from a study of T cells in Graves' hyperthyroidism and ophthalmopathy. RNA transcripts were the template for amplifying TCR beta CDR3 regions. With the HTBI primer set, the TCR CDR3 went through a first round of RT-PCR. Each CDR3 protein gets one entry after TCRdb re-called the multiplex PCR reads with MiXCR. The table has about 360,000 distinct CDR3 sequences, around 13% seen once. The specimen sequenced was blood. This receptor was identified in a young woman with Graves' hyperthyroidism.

CDR3 DNA sequence: TGTGCCAGCAGCTTGTTGGGAGGGAGGTCGACAAACGAGCAGTTCTTC. This translates into CASSLLGGRSTNEQFF. This chain uses TRBV5-8 with TRBJ2-7; 7 nucleotides match TRBD2. The DNA end is a closer match to TRBJ2-1, so the J assignment may be wrong. The CDR3 length is 16 residues. From germline, CDR1 is SGHTS and CDR2 YDEGEE.